The clone carrying this T cell receptor (beta chain) was observed a few times. Its antigen is unidentified. The data stem from a study of cytomegalovirus exposure and HLA in healthy donors. Study findings and constraints: In most subjects, TCR beta sequences reportedly gave accurate predictions of HLA-A and HLA-B alleles. A later analysis showed HLA-associated TCR beta chains outstripping equally common others in clonal expansion.

The ends lost 6 bases at V and 5 bases at J; junction bases unmatched: 13. CDR3 length: 16 residues. Per the germline V gene, CDR1 is SGHDT and CDR2 is YYEEEE. Vbeta (60) and Jbeta (13) primers were used in the PCR. Sequencing used immunoSEQ multiplex PCR; TCRdb keeps in-frame clones, though not all of them. The table includes about 140,000 clones, around three fifths detected once. Sample: PBMCs. V is TRBV5-6 and J is TRBJ2-3; 9 bases map to TRBD2. The clonotype was recovered from a male donor in good health and CMV-seronegative. The CDR3 here is CASTLLGRGGQDTQYF. The CDR3, as DNA: TGTGCCAGCACCCTGCTGGGGCGGGGGGGCCAAGATACGCAGTATTTT.